The rows below give T cell receptor beta chains drawn from one sample of a study of blood T cells in healthy people across ages. MiXCR, run by TCRdb on the 5' RACE reads, gives a single entry per CDR3 protein. The table records roughly 1,700,000 distinct CDR3 sequences, approximately 28% of them present only once. The sample comprised blood. Every receptor here comes from a woman aged 25 to 45 in good health. The CDR3 runs from the conserved cysteine through the conserved F or W. Each record gives: D gene, J gene, V gene, clone size, CDR3 DNA, CDR3 protein. D genes are given only for firm matches. Rows may omit the clone size; those that give it use once, few, many or a size class.

>.|TRBJ2-5|TRBV10-3|.
TGTGCCATCAGTGACAGCCAGGAGGGCCAAGAGACCCAGTACTTC
CAISDSQEGQETQYF
>.|TRBJ2-3|TRBV5-1|.
TGCGCCAGCAGCGGACGGGGTTTTGGAGATACGCAGTATTTT
CASSGRGFGDTQYF
>TRBD2|TRBJ2-1|TRBV20-1|few
TGCAGTGCCTCCACTAGCGGGAGGCTCAATGAGCAGTTCTTC
CSASTSGRLNEQFF
>.|TRBJ2-7|TRBV5-1|many
TGCGCCAGCAGCCCCTGGGAGGCCTACGAGCAGTACTTC
CASSPWEAYEQYF
>.|TRBJ1-3|TRBV6-5|.
TGTGCCAGCAGTTACTCAAGGGAGGCATCGGGAAACACCATATATTTT
CASSYSREASGNTIYF
>.|TRBJ2-7|TRBV7-2|.
TGTGCCAACAGCTTAGTAGCGTACGAGCAGTACTTC
CANSLVAYEQYF
>.|TRBJ2-2|TRBV3-1|few
TGTGCCAGCAGCGAAGGGGAATATGCCGGGGAGCTGTTTTTT
CASSEGEYAGELFF
>TRBD1|TRBJ2-1|TRBV9|.
TGTGCCAGCAGCGACAGGGGTGGTGAGCAGTTCTTC
CASSDRGGEQFF
>.|TRBJ1-1|TRBV27|.
TGTGCCAGCTCGGACAAGCGGGACACTGAAGCTTTCTTT
CASSDKRDTEAFF
>.|TRBJ2-3|TRBV11-2|few
TGTGCCACAAAGGGGATGGACACAGATACGCAGGATTTT
CATKGMDTDTQDF
>TRBD1|TRBJ1-2|TRBV10-3|few
TGTGCCATCAGTGAGTCACCGGGACAGGGAGATTTCTACACCTTC
CAISESPGQGDFYTF
>.|TRBJ2-2|TRBV4-2|few
TGTGCCAGCAGCCAAGGTCCGGGCCGAAGGTCCACCGGGGAGCTGTTTTTT
CASSQGPGRRSTGELFF
>.|TRBJ2-3|TRBV29-1|few
TGCAGCGTTGGGAGGGGAGGTAGGCCCGCAGATACGCAGTATTTT
CSVGRGGRPADTQYF
>.|TRBJ2-5|TRBV5-4|once
TGTGCCAGCAGCTTGGGCGGAGATCGAGAGACCCAGTACTTC
CASSLGGDRETQYF
>TRBD1|TRBJ2-5|TRBV27|few
TGTGCCAGCAGTTCAGGGGGAGCGGACCAAGAGACCCAGTACTTC
CASSSGGADQETQYF
>TRBD2|TRBJ2-7|TRBV4-3|many
TGCGCCAGCAGCCACCGACTAGCTGCGACCTACGAGCAGTACTTC
CASSHRLAATYEQYF
>.|TRBJ2-5|TRBV5-1|.
TGCGCCAGCAGCGTAGAGGTCCGAGGGGAGCAGTACTTC
CASSVEVRGEQYF
>TRBD1|TRBJ2-3|TRBV12-5|.
TGTGCTACCCGACCACAGGGGTATGGCACAGATACGCAGTATTTT
CATRPQGYGTDTQYF
>.|TRBJ2-1|TRBV24-1|few
TGTGCCACCAGTGATTTGAAAGGGGGGCGTCATAATGAGCAGTTCTTC
CATSDLKGGRHNEQFF
>.|TRBJ2-7|TRBV4-1|few
TGCGCCAGCAGCCAAGAAACGCGGCCGGACGAGCAGTACTTC
CASSQETRPDEQYF
>.|TRBJ1-5|TRBV6-6|.
TGTGCCAGCAGCCTTCCCCAGGGTCATAGCAATCAGCCCCAGCATTTT
CASSLPQGHSNQPQHF
>TRBD1|TRBJ2-1|TRBV10-3|.
TGTGCCATCAGTGAGTCGTGGGACAGGGATTACAATGAGCAGTTCTTC
CAISESWDRDYNEQFF
>TRBD2|TRBJ2-3|TRBV6-1|.
TGTGCCAGCAGTGAACGCGGCGGGGGGGCGGATACGCAGTATTTT
CASSERGGGADTQYF
>TRBD1|TRBJ2-5|TRBV28|.
TGTGCCAGCAGTCTCGACAGGGGGTGGAAGACCCAGTACTTC
CASSLDRGWKTQYF
>TRBD2|TRBJ2-5|TRBV4-1|many
TGCGCCAGCAGCCGGACTAGCGGGGAAGAGACCCAGTACTTC
CASSRTSGEETQYF
>TRBD1|TRBJ1-2|TRBV28|.
TGTGCCACTGTGACAGGGGGATATGGCTACACCTTC
CATVTGGYGYTF
>TRBD2|TRBJ2-5|TRBV29-1|few
TGCAGCGTCCCCGGACTAGCAGCTCAAGAGACCCAGTACTTC
CSVPGLAAQETQYF
>.|TRBJ2-6|TRBV7-2|.
TGTGCCAGCAGCGCTTTGCGGGGGCAAACCTCTGGGGCCAACGTCCTGACTTTC
CASSALRGQTSGANVLTF
>TRBD1|TRBJ1-2|TRBV12-3/TRBV12-4|few
TGTGCCAGCAGTTTTCGAGACAGGGATGATGGCTACACCTTC
CASSFRDRDDGYTF
>TRBD2|TRBJ2-7|TRBV10-2|many
TGCGCCAGCAGTGAGGGCGGGGGGTATTCCTACGAGCAGTACTTC
CASSEGGGYSYEQYF
>TRBD1|TRBJ2-5|TRBV5-4|few
TGTGCCAGCAGCCCCCCCGGGGACAGGGACCGAGAGACCCAGTACTTC
CASSPPGDRDRETQYF
>TRBD2|TRBJ2-3|TRBV9|few
TGTGCCAGCAGCCCCGAAAGCGGGAGGACCACAGATACGCAGTATTTT
CASSPESGRTTDTQYF
>.|TRBJ2-1|TRBV5-1|.
TGCGCCAGCAGCTTGCCGGAATACGATGAGCAGTTCTTC
CASSLPEYDEQFF
>.|TRBJ2-1|TRBV5-1|.
TGCGCCAGCAGCTTGGTGACTAGCTACAATGAGCAGTTCTTC
CASSLVTSYNEQFF
>.|TRBJ2-7|TRBV20-1|.
TGCAGTGCTGGGGTATGGGGGGAAAGCTACGAGCAGTACTTC
CSAGVWGESYEQYF
>TRBD2|TRBJ2-7|TRBV3-1|.
TGTGCCAGCAGTCGTACTATCTCGGGACTAGCGGGGGTCTACGAGCAGTACTTC
CASSRTISGLAGVYEQYF
>.|TRBJ2-7|TRBV4-1|many
TGCGCCAGCAGCCACCGGCCAAGGGATCTTTCCTACGAGCAGTACTTC
CASSHRPRDLSYEQYF